This TCR beta chain comes out of a study of blood T cells in healthy people across ages. Study conclusions and caveats: The CMV status of each donor remained undetermined, and this could have confounded shifts in expanded clonotypes. In long-lived donors, naive CD4+ cell counts and diversity exceeded those of aged donors.

With respect to this clonotype: Its specificity is unknown.

Unmatched junction bases numbered 12, after V lost 2 bases and J lost 8 bases. This CDR3 spans 17 amino acids. CDR1 is ENHRY, CDR2 SYGVKD, per germline. A second PCR of about 7 to 12 cycles used a sample-barcoded 5' primer and a J-beta primer mix. Every molecule of cDNA carried a tag from a template-switch adaptor with 12 random nucleotides. CDR3-containing paired-end reads numbering at least 2.5 million came from each sample. TCRdb used MiXCR to reprocess the 5' RACE reads, holding one entry per CDR3 protein. The sample lists approximately 800,000 distinct CDR3 sequences, roughly 53% occurring once. This clonotype was obtained from an elderly man in good health. The chain links TRBV10-3 to TRBJ2-3, with TRBD2 identical over 11 bases. The material sequenced was blood. CDR3 sequence: CAISERIAGGPGVTQYF. For the CDR3, the DNA is TGTGCCATCAGTGAGAGGATAGCGGGAGGGCCGGGAGTTACGCAGTATTTT.